This T cell receptor beta chain is drawn from a study of blood T cell repertoires in COVID-19. Overall study context: Acute-phase and convalescent COVID-19 samples originated in the United States, Italy and Spain.

Original processing notes: From reference gene primer amplification, estimates of nucleated cell counts were derived. Using immunoSEQ multiplex PCR, the repertoire was profiled, and TCRdb retains in-frame clones only, with some absent. The V and J calls and clone size were taken over from that table, and D and trimming were inferred from the DNA. Of about 59,000 clones listed, roughly 91% are singletons. CDR1 is SGHTA, CDR2 FQGNSA, per germline. The length of the CDR3 is 16 residues. Trimming cost V 0 bases and J 4 bases; bases outside gene matches: 5. Material for sequencing was peripheral blood. The J gene is TRBJ2-7, the V gene TRBV7-2; 11 positions match TRBD2. This TCR was sampled from a human donor in a cohort sampled during active COVID-19. In DNA form, the CDR3 reads TGTGCCAGCAGCTTAGCGCGTAGCGGGAGGGGGTACGAGCAGTACTTC. It is translated as CASSLARSGRGYEQYF.